This T cell receptor beta chain is from a study of blood T cell repertoires in COVID-19. Study context: PBMCs, B-cell-depleted T cells, or T cells were the source of the cDNA or gDNA that made up the material.

Profiling relied on immunoSEQ multiplex PCR, and the TCRdb table lists in-frame clones only, not all of them. Of about 80,000 clones listed, more than 75% are singletons. The CDR3 loop spans 15 amino acids. With 4 bases clipped from V and 2 bases from J, the junction kept 4 bases outside the gene matches. Germline V gene sequence: CDR1 MDHEN, CDR2 SYDVKM. This clone was counted only a few times. This chain connects TRBV28 to TRBJ1-2; TRBD1 matches 10 bases. The sequenced sample consisted of peripheral blood. The clonotype originates from a human donor in a cohort sampled during active COVID-19. The chain's CDR3 is CASSSLGQGNYGYTF. CDR3 DNA: TGTGCCAGCAGTTCCCTGGGACAGGGGAACTATGGCTACACCTTC.